This record concerns one T cell receptor beta chain sequence. Its cognate antigen is unknown. A much larger clonotype is one base distant, so this may be a read error. The data originate from a study of T cells in Graves' hyperthyroidism and ophthalmopathy. Study-level points and caveats: Before onset, by a median of approximately 5.9 months, the model predicted ophthalmopathy. The majority of expanded thyroid clonotypes above 0.001 also appeared in blood.

A NOSPECS grade of at least 4, a Clinical Activity Score of at least 3 and duration under 3 months were recorded in ophthalmopathy patients. Patients were excluded for uncontrolled infection, other autoimmune disease, pregnancy or lactation. Amplification of TCR beta CDR3 regions used RNA as the template. The HTBI set primed first-round TCR CDR3 RT-PCR. TCRdb re-called the multiplex PCR reads through MiXCR, storing one row per CDR3 protein. This table has under 500,000 distinct CDR3 sequences, about 14% appearing once. This sequence was found in a man aged 50 to 59 with Graves' ophthalmopathy. Sequencing was done on a sample of blood.

The DNA for the CDR3 is TGTGCCAGCAGCACCTCTAGCGGCTACACAGCTACGCAGTATTTT. Translated: CASSTSSGYTATQYF. This chain uses TRBV5-5 with TRBJ2-3, with 7 bases that match TRBD2. From germline, CDR1 is SGHKS and CDR2 YYEKEE (reference sequence). CDR3 size: 15 residues.